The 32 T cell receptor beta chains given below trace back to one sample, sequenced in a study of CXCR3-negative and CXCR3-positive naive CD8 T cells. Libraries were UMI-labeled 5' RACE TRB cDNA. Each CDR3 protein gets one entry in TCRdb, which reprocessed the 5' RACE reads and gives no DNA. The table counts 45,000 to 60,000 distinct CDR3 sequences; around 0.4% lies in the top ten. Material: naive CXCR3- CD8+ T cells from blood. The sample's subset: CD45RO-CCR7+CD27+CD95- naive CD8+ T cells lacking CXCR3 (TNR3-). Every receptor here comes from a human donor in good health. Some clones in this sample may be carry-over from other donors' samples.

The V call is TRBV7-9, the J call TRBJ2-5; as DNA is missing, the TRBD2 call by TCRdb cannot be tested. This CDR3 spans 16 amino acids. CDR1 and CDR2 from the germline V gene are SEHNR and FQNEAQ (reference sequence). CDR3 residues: CASSGTSGGLQETQYF. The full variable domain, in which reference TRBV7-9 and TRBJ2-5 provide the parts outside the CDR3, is DTGVSQNPRHKITKRGQNVTFRCDPISEHNRLYWYRQTLGQGPEFLTYFQNEAQLEKSRLLSDRFSAERPKGSFSTLEIQRTEQGDSAMYLCASSGTSGGLQETQYFGPGTRLLVL.

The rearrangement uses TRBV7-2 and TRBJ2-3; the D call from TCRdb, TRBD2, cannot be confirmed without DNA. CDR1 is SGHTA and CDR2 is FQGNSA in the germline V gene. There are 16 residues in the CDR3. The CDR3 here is CASSARLGTPTDTQYF.

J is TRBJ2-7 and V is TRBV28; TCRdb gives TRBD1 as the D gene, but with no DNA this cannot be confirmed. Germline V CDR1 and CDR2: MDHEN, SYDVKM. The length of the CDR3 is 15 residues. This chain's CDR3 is CASTTRPGELYEQYF.

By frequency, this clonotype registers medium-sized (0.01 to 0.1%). CDR3 loop: CASSFFSGGSADTQYF. V usage is TRBV11-3 and J usage is TRBJ2-3; TCRdb reports TRBD2, a call that lacks DNA to check it against. Germline lookup yields CDR1 SGHNT and CDR2 YENEEA. The CDR3 covers 16 residues.

This CDR3 is CSVVMASSGYEQYF. The V and J genes are TRBV29-1 and TRBJ2-7. This CDR3 comprises 14 residues. In germline, CDR1 is SQVTM, CDR2 ANQGSEA.

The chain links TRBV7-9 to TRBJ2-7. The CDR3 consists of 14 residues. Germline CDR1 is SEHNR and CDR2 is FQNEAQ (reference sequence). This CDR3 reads CASSYFEGSYEQYF.

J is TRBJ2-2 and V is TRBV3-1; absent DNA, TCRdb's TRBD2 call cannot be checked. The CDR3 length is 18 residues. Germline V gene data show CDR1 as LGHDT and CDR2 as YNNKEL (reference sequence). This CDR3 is CASSHFFGLAANTGELFF.

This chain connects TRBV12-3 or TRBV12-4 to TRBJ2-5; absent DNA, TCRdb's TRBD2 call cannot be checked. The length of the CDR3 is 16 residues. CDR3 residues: CASSFGLAGGLETQYF.

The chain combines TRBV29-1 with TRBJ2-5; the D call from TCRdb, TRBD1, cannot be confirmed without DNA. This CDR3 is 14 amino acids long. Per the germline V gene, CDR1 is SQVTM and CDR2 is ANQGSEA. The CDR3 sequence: CSVDRDRGYETRYF.

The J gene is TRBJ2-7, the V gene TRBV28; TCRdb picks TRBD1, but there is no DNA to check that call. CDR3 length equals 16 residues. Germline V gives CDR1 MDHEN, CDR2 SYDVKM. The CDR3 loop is CASSFEGLGVPYEQYF.

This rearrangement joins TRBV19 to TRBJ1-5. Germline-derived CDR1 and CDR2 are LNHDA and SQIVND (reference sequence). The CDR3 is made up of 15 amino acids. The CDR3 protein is CASKEGLNGNQPQHF. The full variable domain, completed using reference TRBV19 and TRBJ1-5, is DGGITQSPKYLFRKEGQNVTLSCEQNLNHDAMYWYRQDPGQGLRLIYYSQIVNDFQKGDIAEGYSVSREKKESFPLTVTSAQKNPTAFYLCASKEGLNGNQPQHFGDGTRLSIL.

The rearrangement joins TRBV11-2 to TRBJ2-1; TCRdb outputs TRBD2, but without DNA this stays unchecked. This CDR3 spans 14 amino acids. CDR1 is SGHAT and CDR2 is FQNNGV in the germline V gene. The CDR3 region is CASSSQSEGGEQFF.

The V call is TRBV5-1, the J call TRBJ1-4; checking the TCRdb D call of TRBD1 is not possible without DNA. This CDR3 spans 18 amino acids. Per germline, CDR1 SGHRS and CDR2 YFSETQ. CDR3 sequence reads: CASRRGPTGVGANEKLFF.

CDR3 in amino acids: CSVAGAGVNQPQHF. J is TRBJ1-5 and V is TRBV29-1; absent DNA, TCRdb's TRBD1 call cannot be checked. Germline CDR1 is SQVTM and CDR2 is ANQGSEA. The CDR3 consists of 14 residues.

This chain's CDR3 is CSVRQDGNTIYF. This chain links TRBV29-1 with TRBJ1-3. This CDR3 is built from 12 residues. Germline CDR1 is SQVTM and CDR2 is ANQGSEA.

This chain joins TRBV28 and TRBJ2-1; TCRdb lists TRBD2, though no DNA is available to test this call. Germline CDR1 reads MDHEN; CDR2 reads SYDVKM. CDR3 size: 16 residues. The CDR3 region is CASSHGLAGNYDEQFF.

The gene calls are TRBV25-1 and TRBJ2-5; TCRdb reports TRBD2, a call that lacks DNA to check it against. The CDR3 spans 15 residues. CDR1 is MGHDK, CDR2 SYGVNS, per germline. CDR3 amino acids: CASRETSGGRETQYF.

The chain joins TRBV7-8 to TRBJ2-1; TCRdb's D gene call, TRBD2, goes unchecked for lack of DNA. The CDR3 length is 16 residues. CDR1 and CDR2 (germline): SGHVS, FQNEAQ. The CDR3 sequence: CASSLEVRGSYNEQFF.

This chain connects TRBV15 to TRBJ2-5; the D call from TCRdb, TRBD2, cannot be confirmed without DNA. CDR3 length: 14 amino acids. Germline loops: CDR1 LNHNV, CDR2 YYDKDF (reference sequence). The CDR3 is CATSTSGGQETQYF.

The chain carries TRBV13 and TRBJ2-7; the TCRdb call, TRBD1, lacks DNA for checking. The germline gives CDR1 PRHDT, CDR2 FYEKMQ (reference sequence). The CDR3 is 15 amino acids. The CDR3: CASSLWGTGGNEQYF.

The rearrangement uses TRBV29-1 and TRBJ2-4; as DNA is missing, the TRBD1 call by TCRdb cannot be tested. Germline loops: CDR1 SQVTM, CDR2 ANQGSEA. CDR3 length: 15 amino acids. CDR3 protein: CSVEGDRASENIQYF.

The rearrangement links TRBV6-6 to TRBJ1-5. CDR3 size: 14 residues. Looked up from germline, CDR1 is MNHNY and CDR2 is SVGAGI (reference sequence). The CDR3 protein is CASRVDGNNQPQHF.

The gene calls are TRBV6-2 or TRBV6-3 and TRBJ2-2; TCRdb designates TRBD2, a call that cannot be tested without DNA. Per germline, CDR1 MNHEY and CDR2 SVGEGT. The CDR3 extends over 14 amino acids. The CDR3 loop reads CASSLPTYTGELFF.

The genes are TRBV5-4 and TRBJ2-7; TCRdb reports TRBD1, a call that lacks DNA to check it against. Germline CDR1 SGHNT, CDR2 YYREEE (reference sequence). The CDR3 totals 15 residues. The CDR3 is CASSLGQGGTYEQYF. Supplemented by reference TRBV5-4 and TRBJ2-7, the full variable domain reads ETGVTQSPTHLIKTRGQQVTLRCSSQSGHNTVSWYQQALGQGPQFIFQYYREEENGRGNFPPRFSGLQFPNYSSELNVNALELDDSALYLCASSLGQGGTYEQYFGPGTRLTVT.

CDR3 residues: CASRVGGFVTDTQYF. The V and J genes are TRBV2 and TRBJ2-3; the D call from TCRdb, TRBD1, cannot be confirmed without DNA. The CDR3 contains 15 residues. The germline V gene encodes CDR1 SNHLY and CDR2 FYNNEI.

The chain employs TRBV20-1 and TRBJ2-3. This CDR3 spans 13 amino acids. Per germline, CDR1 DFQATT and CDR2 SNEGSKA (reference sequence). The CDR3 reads CSARDLLTDTQYF.

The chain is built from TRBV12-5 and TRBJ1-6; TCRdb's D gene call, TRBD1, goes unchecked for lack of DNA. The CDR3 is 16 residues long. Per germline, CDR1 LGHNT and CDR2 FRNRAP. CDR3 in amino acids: CASGSSGAPYNSPLHF.

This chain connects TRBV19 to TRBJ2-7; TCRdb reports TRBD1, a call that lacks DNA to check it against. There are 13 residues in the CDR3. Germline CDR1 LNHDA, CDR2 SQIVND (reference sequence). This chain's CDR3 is CATTPGPQQEQYF.

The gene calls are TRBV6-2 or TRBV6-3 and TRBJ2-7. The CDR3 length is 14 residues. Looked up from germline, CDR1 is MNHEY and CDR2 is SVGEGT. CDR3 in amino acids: CASSYSGSFYEQYF.

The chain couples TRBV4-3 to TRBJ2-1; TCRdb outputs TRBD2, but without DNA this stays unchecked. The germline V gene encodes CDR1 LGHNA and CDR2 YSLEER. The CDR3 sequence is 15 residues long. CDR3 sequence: CASSQDLAGSNEQSF.

CDR3 sequence reads: CASGGRGQDQETQYF. The chain has TRBV6-1 and TRBJ2-5; without DNA, the TCRdb call of TRBD1 cannot be checked. The CDR3 spans 15 residues. Germline CDR1 MNHNS, CDR2 SASEGT.

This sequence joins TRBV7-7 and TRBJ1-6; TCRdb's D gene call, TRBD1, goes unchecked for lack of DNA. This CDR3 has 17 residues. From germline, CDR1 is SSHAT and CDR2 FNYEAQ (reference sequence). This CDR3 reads CASSLLKGPGDNSPLHF.